This T cell receptor beta chain was identified in a study of Graves' ophthalmopathy and Graves' hyperthyroidism. Study conclusions and caveats: With just under 90% sensitivity and around 81% specificity, a 13-signature model separated ophthalmopathy from stable hyperthyroidism.

Amplification of the TCR beta CDR3 regions used RNA transcripts (as template). An opening RT-PCR round employed HTBI primers and preceded a second-round multiplex PCR. Each CDR3 protein gets one entry after TCRdb re-called the multiplex PCR reads with MiXCR. The table lists around 670,000 distinct CDR3 sequences, about 44% of them singletons. As regards this clonotype: What it binds is unknown.

Presentation of ophthalmopathy in the donors involved moderate-to-severe activity, CAS ≥3, NOSPECS ≥4 and a duration under 3 months. Looked up from germline, CDR1 is ENHRY and CDR2 is SYGVKD. J was trimmed by 6 bases and V by 10 bases; bases with no gene match: 12. The CDR3 runs to 15 residues. The receptor was derived from an adult man with Graves' ophthalmopathy. The chain links TRBV10-3 to TRBJ1-5, with TRBD1 matching over 10 bases. The sequenced sample consisted of peripheral blood. The CDR3: CATRPGTGVAQPQHF. In DNA, the CDR3 is TGTGCCACCAGGCCTGGGACAGGGGTCGCTCAGCCCCAGCATTTT.